This T cell receptor (beta chain) is drawn from a study of T-cell memory formation after mild COVID-19. About the research overall: In these data, TCR clusters were largely donor specific. Study-wide findings and caveats: Chiefly within CM and EM were the contracting CD4+ clones; CD8+ ones were within EMRA.

The CDR3 contains 15 residues. From germline, CDR1 is GTSNPN and CDR2 SVGIG (reference sequence). J was trimmed by 6 bases and V by 1 base; bases with no gene match: 6. TCRdb fed the 5' RACE reads into MiXCR, producing one record per CDR3 protein. The data show a few hundred thousand distinct CDR3 sequences, with roughly 20% seen just once and roughly 8.1% held by the top ten. The table lists this clonotype with a few counts. What it binds is unknown. What was sequenced was PBMCs or a T cell subset sorted from them (not recorded which). J is TRBJ2-1 and V is TRBV30; 10 bases agree with TRBD2. This receptor was obtained from an adult woman who had mild COVID-19 (a few samples of this study predate the infection). Cell type and time point are not known. This CDR3 is CAWSASSGRFNEQFF. DNA for the CDR3: TGTGCCTGGAGTGCGAGTAGCGGGAGGTTCAATGAGCAGTTCTTC.